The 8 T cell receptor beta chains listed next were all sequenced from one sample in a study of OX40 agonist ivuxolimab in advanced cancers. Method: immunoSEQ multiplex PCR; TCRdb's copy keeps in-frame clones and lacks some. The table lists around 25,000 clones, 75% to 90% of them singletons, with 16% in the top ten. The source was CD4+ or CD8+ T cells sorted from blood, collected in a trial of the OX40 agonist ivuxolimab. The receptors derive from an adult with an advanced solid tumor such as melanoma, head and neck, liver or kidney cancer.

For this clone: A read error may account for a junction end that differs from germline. The chain's CDR3 is CASSPIRAYNEQFF. Here the CDR3 DNA reads TGTGCCAGCAGCCCCATCAGGGCCTATAATGAGCAGTTCTTC. The chain links TRBV9 to TRBJ2-1, with D perhaps TRBD1 (5 bases). The CDR3 covers 14 residues. CDR1 SGDLS and CDR2 YYNGEE come from the germline V gene.

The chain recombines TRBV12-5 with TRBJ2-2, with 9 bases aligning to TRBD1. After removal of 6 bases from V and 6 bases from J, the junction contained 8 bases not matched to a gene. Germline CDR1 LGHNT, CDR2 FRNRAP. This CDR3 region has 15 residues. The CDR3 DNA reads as TGTGCTAGTGGGGGGGACAGGGTAATGGCCGGGGAGCTGTTTTTT. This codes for CASGGDRVMAGELFF.

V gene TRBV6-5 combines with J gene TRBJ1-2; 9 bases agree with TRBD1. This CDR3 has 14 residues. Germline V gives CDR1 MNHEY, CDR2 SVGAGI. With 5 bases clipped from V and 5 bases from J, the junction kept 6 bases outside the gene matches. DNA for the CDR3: TGTGCCAGCAGTGAAGGACAGGGGAGGTATGGCTACACCTTC. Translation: CASSEGQGRYGYTF.

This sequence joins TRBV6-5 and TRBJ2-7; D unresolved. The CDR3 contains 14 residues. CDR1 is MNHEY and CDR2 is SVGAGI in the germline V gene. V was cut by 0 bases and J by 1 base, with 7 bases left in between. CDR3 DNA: TGTGCCAGCAGTTACTCGAGCGCTTCCTACGAGCAGTACTTC. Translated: CASSYSSASYEQYF.

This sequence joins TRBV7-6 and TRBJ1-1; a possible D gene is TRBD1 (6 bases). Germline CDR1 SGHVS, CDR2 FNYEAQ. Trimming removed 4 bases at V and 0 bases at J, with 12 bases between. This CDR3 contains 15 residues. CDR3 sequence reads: CASSSWTEMNTEAFF. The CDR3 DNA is TGTGCCAGCAGCTCTTGGACAGAAATGAACACTGAAGCTTTCTTT.

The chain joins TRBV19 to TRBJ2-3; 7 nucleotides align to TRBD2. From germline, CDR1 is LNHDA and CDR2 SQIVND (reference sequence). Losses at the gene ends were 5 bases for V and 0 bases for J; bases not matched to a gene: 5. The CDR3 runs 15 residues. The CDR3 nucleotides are TGTGCCAGTAGTCTATATAGCGGGAGCACAGATACGCAGTATTTT. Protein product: CASSLYSGSTDTQYF.

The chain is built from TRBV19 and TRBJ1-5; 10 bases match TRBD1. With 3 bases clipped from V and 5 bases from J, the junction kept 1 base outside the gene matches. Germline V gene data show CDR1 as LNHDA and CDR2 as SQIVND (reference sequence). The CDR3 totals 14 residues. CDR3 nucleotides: TGTGCCAGTAGTATGGACAGGGGGGATCAGCCCCAGCATTTT. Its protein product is CASSMDRGDQPQHF.

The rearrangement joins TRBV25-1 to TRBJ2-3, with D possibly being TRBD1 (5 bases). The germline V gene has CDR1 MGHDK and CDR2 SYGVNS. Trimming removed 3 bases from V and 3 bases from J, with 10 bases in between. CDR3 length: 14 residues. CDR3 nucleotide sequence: TGTGCCAGCAGTGATTACAGACAGACAGATACGCAGTATTTT. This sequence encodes CASSDYRQTDTQYF.